Below, 2 T cell receptor beta chains from the same sample are listed, as sequenced in a study of cytomegalovirus exposure and HLA in healthy donors. The PCR was carried out with 60 Vbeta primers and 13 Jbeta primers. Produced via immunoSEQ multiplex PCR; TCRdb's table is partial and in-frame only. The table has under 250,000 clones, approximately 82% seen once; the top ten hold around 8.6%. Sequencing was done on a sample of PBMCs. These receptors all come from a woman in her fifties or sixties in good health and CMV-seropositive.

The CDR3 loop is CASSRRGTQYF. CDR3 DNA: TGTGCCAGCAGCAGAAGAGGGACCCAGTACTTC. The chain employs TRBV5-6 and TRBJ2-5; D is uncertain. Germline lookup yields CDR1 SGHDT and CDR2 YYEEEE. V lost 4 bases to trimming and J lost 7 bases, with 8 bases between them. CDR3 size: 11 residues.

V usage is TRBV6-1 and J usage is TRBJ1-5; no firm D call. The CDR3 length is 14 residues. V was pared by 6 bases and J by 7 bases, with 16 bases between. Germline V CDR1 and CDR2: MNHNS, SASEGT. Here the CDR3 reads CASRIDTFNQPQHF. The CDR3 region has the DNA TGTGCCAGCAGGATCGACACGTTCAACCAGCCCCAGCATTTT.